One sample yielded the 25 T cell receptor beta chains listed below, sequenced in a study of control samples from healthy donors and cancer patients. The repertoire was sequenced with immunoSEQ multiplex PCR; TCRdb's copy has only in-frame clones and lacks some. The repertoire holds 150,000 to 200,000 clones, with 90% as singletons. The sample was blood. The receptors stem from a woman aged 45-59 years in good health.

CDR3 nucleotides: TGTGCCAGCAATAAAGAGACAGGTTGGTACGAGCAGTACTTC. It codes for CASNKETGWYEQYF. The gene calls are TRBV2 and TRBJ2-7, with D possibly being TRBD1 (6 bases). This CDR3 has 14 residues. V was shortened by 7 bases and J by 4 bases, with 17 bases between the two germline ends. Germline values: CDR1 SNHLY, CDR2 FYNNEI.

Comment on this clone: The same CDR3 arises from other DNA sequences in this sample as well. The chain carries TRBV6-5 and TRBJ1-1; D remains ambiguous. V was clipped by 6 bases and J by 5 bases, with 7 bases between them. Germline-derived CDR1 and CDR2 are MNHEY and SVGAGI. The CDR3 is 11 amino acids. As DNA, the CDR3 is TGTGCCAGCAGCCCCGGGACTGAAGCTTTCTTT. This codes for CASSPGTEAFF.

The rearrangement uses TRBV12-1 and TRBJ2-3; the table's TRBD2 call for D was not verified on the DNA. TRBV12-1 is shown as a pseudogene. The CDR3 loop spans 15 amino acids. The CDR3 reads CASSGGISSTDTQYF. The DNA for the CDR3 is TGTGCCAGCAGCGGCGGGATCTCTAGCACAGATACGCAGTATTTT.

The chain couples TRBV7-9 to TRBJ2-2; D gene ambiguous. The CDR3 length is 15 residues. V was cut by 1 base and J by 1 base, with 7 bases left in between. CDR1 and CDR2 (germline): SEHNR, FQNEAQ (reference sequence). CDR3 nucleotide sequence: TGTGCCAGCAGCTTAGGATGGGGGAACACCGGGGAGCTGTTTTTT. Its protein is CASSLGWGNTGELFF.

The chain recombines TRBV18 with TRBJ1-5, with 12 bases lining up with TRBD1. Germline V gene sequence: CDR1 KGHSH, CDR2 LQKENI. With 0 bases clipped from V and 7 bases from J, the junction kept 1 base outside the gene matches. The CDR3 contains 15 residues. This CDR3 reads CASSPPGQGAQPQHF. CDR3 DNA sequence: TGTGCCAGCTCACCACCGGGACAGGGGGCGCAGCCCCAGCATTTT.

This chain links TRBV4-2 with TRBJ2-7; the match to TRBD1 covers 7 bases. The V gene's germline CDR1 is LGHNA and CDR2 YNFKEQ. J lost 3 bases, V lost 0 bases, and 5 bases had no gene match. The CDR3 contains 15 residues. The CDR3 region has the DNA TGTGCCAGCAGCCAAGATCTCCCAGGGGGCTACGAGCAGTACTTC. This sequence encodes CASSQDLPGGYEQYF.

The rearrangement links TRBV7-8 to TRBJ2-7; tentative D call: TRBD2 (6 bases). Germline CDR1 and CDR2: SGHVS and FQNEAQ. The CDR3 loop spans 16 amino acids. V shed 3 bases and J shed 0 bases, with 15 bases lying between them. Written as DNA, the CDR3 is TGTGCCAGCAGCTTCCGCCGGGACTTTAACTCCTACGAGCAGTACTTC. Encoded protein: CASSFRRDFNSYEQYF.

The chain links TRBV6-5 to TRBJ1-1, with TRBD1 as a possible D gene (6 bases). The CDR3 loop spans 14 amino acids. Germline CDR1 and CDR2: MNHEY and SVGAGI. The V end was cut by 7 bases, the J end by 0 bases, with 12 bases between. The CDR3, as DNA: TGTGCCAGCACCGAGGGGGGGCTGAACACTGAAGCTTTCTTT. Its protein is CASTEGGLNTEAFF.

V is TRBV5-1 and J is TRBJ2-5; TRBD2 aligns across 12 bases. Germline lookup yields CDR1 SGHRS and CDR2 YFSETQ. This CDR3 spans 14 amino acids. The J segment lost 4 bases and the V segment lost 3 bases, leaving 1 base of the junction unmatched. The CDR3 is CASSSGLAGETQYF. CDR3 in DNA: TGCGCCAGCAGCTCGGGACTAGCGGGAGAGACCCAGTACTTC.

Only one count was recorded for this clone. The rearrangement joins TRBV27 to TRBJ2-2, with D possibly TRBD1 on 6 matching bases. The CDR3 has 13 amino acids. Germline loops: CDR1 MNHEY, CDR2 SMNVEV (reference sequence). V dropped 8 bases and J dropped 4 bases, with 11 bases sitting between them. CDR3 DNA sequence: TGTGCCAGCGGCAGGGGTGCCACCGGGGAGCTGTTTTTT. It is translated as CASGRGATGELFF.

The chain joins TRBV7-8 to TRBJ1-2, with 10 positions matching TRBD1. Germline CDR1 and CDR2: SGHVS and FQNEAQ. The J segment lost 0 bases and the V segment lost 1 base, leaving 11 bases of the junction unmatched. The CDR3 consists of 19 residues. In nucleotides, the CDR3 is TGTGCCAGCAGCTTAGGCGGTGGGACAGGGGCTACCGCTAACTATGGCTACACCTTC. Protein: CASSLGGGTGATANYGYTF.

This clone was detected only a few times. The V call is TRBV19, the J call TRBJ1-5, with D perhaps TRBD1 (6 bases). Trimming took 6 bases from V and 1 from J, leaving 7 bases between them. This CDR3 is 13 amino acids long. The germline gives CDR1 LNHDA, CDR2 SQIVND (reference sequence). DNA of the CDR3: TGTGCCAGTAGGGGGGGCAGCAATCAGCCCCAGCATTTT. Its protein product is CASRGGSNQPQHF.

V and J are TRBV19 and TRBJ2-2; D is ambiguous. Germline values: CDR1 LNHDA, CDR2 SQIVND (reference sequence). V dropped 3 bases and J dropped 0 bases, with 8 bases sitting between them. The length of the CDR3 is 15 residues. DNA for the CDR3: TGTGCCAGTAGTATCGGAGTCGCGAACACCGGGGAGCTGTTTTTT. This codes for CASSIGVANTGELFF.

The chain is built from TRBV5-6 and TRBJ2-2; tentatively, D is TRBD2 (6 bases). The V gene's germline CDR1 is SGHDT and CDR2 YYEEEE. V lost 4 bases and J 1 base, leaving 11 bases between the germline ends. The CDR3 consists of 15 residues. The CDR3 DNA is TGTGCCAGCAGCCTCCGGGACTGGAACACCGGGGAGCTGTTTTTT. Its protein product is CASSLRDWNTGELFF.

This chain connects TRBV6-2 or TRBV6-3 to TRBJ2-7; no clear D. Trimming took 6 bases from V and 3 from J, leaving 21 bases between them. Germline values: CDR1 MNHEY, CDR2 SVGEGT. CDR3 length: 16 amino acids. The CDR3 DNA sequence: TGTGCCAGCAGCCATTTTGGGGTTGGGAACTTCTACGAGCAGTACTTC. Amino acids: CASSHFGVGNFYEQYF.

CDR3 in DNA: TGTGCCAGCAGCTTGGACACTGAAGCTTTCTTT. Its translation: CASSLDTEAFF. The chain couples TRBV7-8 to TRBJ1-1, with D unresolved. The CDR3 consists of 11 residues. The germline V and J ends were trimmed by 3 bases and 3 bases, with 2 bases remaining between them. Germline loops: CDR1 SGHVS, CDR2 FQNEAQ.

This clone was seen a single time. The chain has TRBV18 and TRBJ2-7; D possibly matches TRBD1 or TRBD2 (7 bases each). V lost 0 bases, J lost 5 bases, and 14 bases lay in between. The CDR3 has 15 residues. The germline gives CDR1 KGHSH, CDR2 LQKENI. CDR3 protein: CASSPPSGGRDEQYF. CDR3 nucleotides: TGTGCCAGCTCACCACCGTCAGGGGGGAGGGACGAGCAGTACTTC.

The chain joins TRBV24-1 to TRBJ1-2; TRBD1 might be the D (5 bases). Germline CDR1 reads KGHDR; CDR2 reads SFDVKD. V was trimmed by 0 bases and J by 7 bases, leaving 11 bases between them. CDR3 length: 14 amino acids. The CDR3 reads CATSDLWQGGGYTF. Here the CDR3 DNA reads TGTGCCACCAGTGATTTGTGGCAGGGTGGTGGCTACACCTTC.

The chain combines TRBV9 with TRBJ1-5, with D maybe TRBD1 (5 bases). CDR1 is SGDLS, CDR2 YYNGEE, per germline. The V end was cut by 4 bases, the J end by 3 bases, with 17 bases between. The CDR3 runs 16 residues. The CDR3, as DNA: TGTGCCAGCAGCCCAGGACGTGGCAGGGACAATCAGCCCCAGCATTTT. It translates to CASSPGRGRDNQPQHF.

The V gene is TRBV2, the J gene TRBJ1-1; D not certain. The V end was cut by 3 bases, the J end by 1 base, with 9 bases between. Germline assignment: CDR1 SNHLY and CDR2 FYNNEI. The CDR3 has 14 residues. CDR3 sequence: CASSDSPRNTEAFF. The CDR3 DNA reads as TGTGCCAGCAGTGACAGCCCCCGGAACACTGAAGCTTTCTTT.

The V and J genes are TRBV5-6 and TRBJ1-1; D possibly corresponds to TRBD1 (5 bases). There are 14 residues in the CDR3. The V end was cut by 2 bases, the J end by 2 bases, with 10 bases between. CDR1 is SGHDT, CDR2 YYEEEE, per germline. Here the CDR3 DNA reads TGTGCCAGCAGCTTTCGGTGGGACAACACTGAAGCTTTCTTT. Residues: CASSFRWDNTEAFF.

This chain uses TRBV6-1 with TRBJ1-2; D unresolved. The V gene lost 1 base and the J gene lost 4 bases, with 10 bases spanning the gap. This CDR3 comprises 14 residues. Germline V lookup: CDR1 MNHNS, CDR2 SASEGT. The CDR3: CASSEGLTVYGYTF. The CDR3 nucleotides read TGTGCCAGCAGTGAAGGGTTAACAGTCTATGGCTACACCTTC.

A few counts support this clone. The chain couples TRBV20-1 to TRBJ2-3; 11 nucleotides line up with TRBD2. The CDR3 extends over 18 amino acids. J was trimmed by 5 bases and V by 3 bases; bases with no gene match: 16. Per germline, CDR1 DFQATT and CDR2 SNEGSKA (reference sequence). In nucleotides, the CDR3 is TGCAGTGCTAGTCTAGTTAGCGGGAGGGGTATAGGGGGAGATACGCAGTATTTT. Amino acids: CSASLVSGRGIGGDTQYF.

The V call is TRBV5-1, the J call TRBJ1-2; D is perhaps TRBD1 (5 bases). This CDR3 has 14 residues. Germline loops: CDR1 SGHRS, CDR2 YFSETQ. V was clipped by 4 bases and J by 5 bases, with 15 bases between them. In DNA form, the CDR3 reads TGCGCCAGCAGCCGGGACCTTACCATTTATGGCTACACCTTC. It encodes CASSRDLTIYGYTF. The complete variable domain, with remaining parts taken from reference TRBV5-1 and TRBJ1-2, reads KAGVTQTPRYLIKTRGQQVTLSCSPISGHRSVSWYQQTPGQGLQFLFEYFSETQRNKGNFPGRFSGRQFSNSRSEMNVSTLELGDSALYLCASSRDLTIYGYTFGSGTRLTVV.

The rearrangement uses TRBV7-8 and TRBJ1-3, with TRBD1 matching 8 bases. Germline V gene sequence: CDR1 SGHVS, CDR2 FQNEAQ. The CDR3 spans 15 residues. V was pared by 5 bases and J by 4 bases, with 7 bases of the junction left unmatched. The CDR3 here is CASSPTGDVGNTIYF. CDR3 nucleotide sequence: TGTGCCAGCAGCCCGACAGGGGACGTAGGAAACACCATATATTTT. The entire variable domain, with the rest obtained from reference TRBV7-8 and TRBJ1-3, is as follows: GAGVSQSPRYKVAKRGQDVALRCDPISGHVSLFWYQQALGQGPEFLTYFQNEAQLDKSGLPSDRFFAERPEGSVSTLKIQRTQQEDSAVYLCASSPTGDVGNTIYFGEGSWLTVV.